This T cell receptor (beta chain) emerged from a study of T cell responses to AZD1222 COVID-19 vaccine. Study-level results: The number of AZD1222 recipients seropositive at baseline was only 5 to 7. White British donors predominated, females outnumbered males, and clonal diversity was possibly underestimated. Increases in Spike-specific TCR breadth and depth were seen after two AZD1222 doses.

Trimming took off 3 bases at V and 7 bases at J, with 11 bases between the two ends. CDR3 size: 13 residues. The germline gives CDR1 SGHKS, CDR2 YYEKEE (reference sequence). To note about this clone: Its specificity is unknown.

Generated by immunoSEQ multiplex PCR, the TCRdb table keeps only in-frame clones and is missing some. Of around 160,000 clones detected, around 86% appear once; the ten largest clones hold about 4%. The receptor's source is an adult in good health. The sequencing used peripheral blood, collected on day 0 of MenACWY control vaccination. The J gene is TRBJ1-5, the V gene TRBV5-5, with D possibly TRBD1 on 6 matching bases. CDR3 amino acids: CASSSTGIQPQHF. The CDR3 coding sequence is TGTGCCAGCAGCTCAACAGGGATCCAGCCCCAGCATTTT. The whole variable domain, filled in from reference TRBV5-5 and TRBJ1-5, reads DAGVTQSPTHLIKTRGQQVTLRCSPISGHKSVSWYQQVLGQGPQFIFQYYEKEERGRGNFPDRFSARQFPNYSSELNVNALLLGDSALYLCASSSTGIQPQHFGDGTRLSIL.